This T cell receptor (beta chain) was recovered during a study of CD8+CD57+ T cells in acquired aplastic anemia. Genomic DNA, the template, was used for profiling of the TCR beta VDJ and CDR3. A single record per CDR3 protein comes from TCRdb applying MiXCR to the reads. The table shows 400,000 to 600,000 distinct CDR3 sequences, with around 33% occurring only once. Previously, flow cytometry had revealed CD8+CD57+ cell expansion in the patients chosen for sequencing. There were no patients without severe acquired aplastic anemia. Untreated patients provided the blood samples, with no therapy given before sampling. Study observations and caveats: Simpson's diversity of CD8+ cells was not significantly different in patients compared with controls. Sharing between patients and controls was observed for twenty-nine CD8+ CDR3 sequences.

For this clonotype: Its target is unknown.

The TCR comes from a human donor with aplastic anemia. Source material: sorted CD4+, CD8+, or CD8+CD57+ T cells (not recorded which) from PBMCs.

CDR3 coding DNA: TGTGCCAGCAGAACCCAGGGGAACACTGAAGCTTTCTTT. Protein sequence: CASRTQGNTEAFF. V is TRBV6-6 and J is TRBJ1-1, with D possibly being TRBD1 (5 bases). This CDR3 has 13 amino acids. From germline, CDR1 is MNHNY and CDR2 SVGAGI (reference sequence). Trimming removed 6 bases from V and 1 base from J, with 9 bases in between.